Each of the 20 T cell receptor beta chains below was sequenced from the same sample in a study of T cells in Graves' hyperthyroidism and ophthalmopathy. There were TCR beta CDR3 regions amplified from RNA transcripts. First-round RT-PCR of the TCR CDR3 relied on the HTBI primer set. Each CDR3 protein is one row after TCRdb ran MiXCR on the multiplex PCR reads. The sample lists about 400,000 distinct CDR3 sequences, 15% occurring once. Sequencing was done on a sample of blood. Receptors originate from a woman in her twenties or thirties with Graves' hyperthyroidism.

The table lists this clonotype with many counts. The chain carries TRBV9 and TRBJ2-1, with D maybe TRBD2 (5 bases). CDR1 SGDLS and CDR2 YYNGEE come from the germline V gene. V dropped 4 bases and J dropped 2 bases, with 10 bases sitting between them. CDR3 length: 14 amino acids. In nucleotides, the CDR3 is TGTGCCAGCAGCCGCGAGCGGACCTACAATGAGCAGTTCTTC. Amino acid sequence: CASSRERTYNEQFF.

This clonotype was found many times. This chain joins TRBV18 and TRBJ2-7, with a possible D match to TRBD1 (6 bases). CDR3 length: 17 residues. The germline gives CDR1 KGHSH, CDR2 LQKENI. V was pared by 0 bases and J by 6 bases, with 21 bases between. The CDR3 loop is CASSPPISSGQMSEQYF. CDR3 DNA sequence: TGTGCCAGCTCACCACCAATTAGTTCAGGACAGATGAGCGAGCAGTACTTC.

Regarding this clonotype: A junction boundary mismatches the germline segment, possibly from a read error. The V and J genes are TRBV5-1 and TRBJ1-2; unclear D gene. The CDR3 is 12 amino acids. Germline CDR1 reads SGHRS; CDR2 reads YFSETQ. This CDR3 reads CASSSVKYGYTF. The CDR3, as DNA: TGTGCCAGCAGCTCCGTTAAGTATGGCTACACCTTC.

The chain recombines TRBV15 with TRBJ2-1, with D perhaps matching TRBD1 (6 bases). Trimming took 0 bases from V and 5 from J, leaving 14 bases between them. Germline loops: CDR1 LNHNV, CDR2 YYDKDF (reference sequence). The CDR3 runs 16 residues. The CDR3 protein is CATSRDQGTMNNEQFF. CDR3 bases: TGTGCCACCAGCAGAGATCAGGGGACCATGAACAATGAGCAGTTCTTC.

This clonotype was recorded a few times. The chain carries TRBV24-1 and TRBJ1-2; the match to TRBD1 covers 9 bases. With 5 bases clipped from V and 6 bases from J, the junction kept 9 bases outside the gene matches. The CDR3 runs to 15 residues. Germline values: CDR1 KGHDR, CDR2 SFDVKD. The DNA for the CDR3 is TGTGCCACCAGTGCCATGGACAGGGGAATAGATGGCTACACCTTC. It encodes CATSAMDRGIDGYTF.

The chain has TRBV20-1 and TRBJ2-7, with TRBD1 matching 7 bases. Germline V gene sequence: CDR1 DFQATT, CDR2 SNEGSKA (reference sequence). The CDR3 has 19 amino acids. The V gene end was trimmed by 6 bases and the J gene end by 3 bases; junction bases not matched to a gene: 26. CDR3 protein: CSADSRGRVLEGSYYEQYF. The CDR3 bases are TGCAGTGCCGACTCGAGGGGGCGAGTACTAGAGGGGTCCTACTACGAGCAGTACTTC.

This clonotype has a count of ten or more. V is TRBV27 and J is TRBJ2-3, with 7 bases aligning to TRBD2. Germline trimming cut 2 bases from V and 1 base from J; bases unmatched to any gene: 3. In germline, CDR1 is MNHEY, CDR2 SMNVEV (reference sequence). The CDR3 loop spans 15 amino acids. The CDR3 region is CASSLTAGGTDTQYF. The CDR3 DNA sequence: TGTGCCAGCAGTTTAACGGCGGGGGGCACAGATACGCAGTATTTT.

This clonotype was counted at least ten times. The chain combines TRBV20-1 with TRBJ2-7; 8 nucleotides align to TRBD2. The CDR3 sequence is 14 residues long. Germline V CDR1 and CDR2: DFQATT, SNEGSKA (reference sequence). Trimming removed 2 bases from V and 2 bases from J; junction bases left unmatched: 5. The CDR3: CSARILAGPYEQYF. For the CDR3, the DNA is TGCAGTGCTAGAATTCTAGCGGGTCCCTACGAGCAGTACTTC.

In the case of this clonotype: Since the CDR3 does not end with the conserved phenylalanine or tryptophan, this likely comes from a read error. The chain uses TRBV15 and TRBJ2-5, with 7 positions matching TRBD2. J was trimmed by 4 bases and V by 1 base; bases with no gene match: 6. The CDR3 consists of 15 residues. Germline V gene lookup returns CDR1 LNHNV and CDR2 YYDKDF (reference sequence). The CDR3 loop is CATSRGGGRPETQYV. The DNA of the CDR3 is TGTGCCACCAGCAGAGGGGGAGGGAGGCCAGAGACCCAGTACGTC.

This rearrangement joins TRBV7-9 to TRBJ2-3, with D uncertain. In germline, CDR1 is SEHNR, CDR2 FQNEAQ (reference sequence). Trimming took off 4 bases at V and 6 bases at J, with 11 bases between the two ends. This CDR3 has 13 amino acids. CDR3 nucleotide sequence: TGTGCCAGCAGCTATGCCCCTCCCGATACGCAGTATTTT. This codes for CASSYAPPDTQYF.

The CDR3 here is CASSDVGFSSYNEQFF. In DNA, the CDR3 is TGTGCCAGCAGTGATGTTGGATTCAGCTCCTACAATGAGCAGTTCTTC. The V call is TRBV25-1, the J call TRBJ2-1; the D is unclear. The length of the CDR3 is 16 residues. V was cut by 3 bases and J by 0 bases, with 12 bases left in between. The germline V gene encodes CDR1 MGHDK and CDR2 SYGVNS.

This clonotype has ten or more counts. V is TRBV20-1 and J is TRBJ2-7; tentatively, D is TRBD2 (6 bases). V was cut by 0 bases and J by 1 base, with 16 bases left in between. This CDR3 contains 16 residues. CDR1 is DFQATT and CDR2 is SNEGSKA in the germline V gene (reference sequence). The CDR3 protein is CSARDPLARNSYEQYF. The DNA for the CDR3 is TGCAGTGCTAGAGATCCGCTAGCGCGTAATTCCTACGAGCAGTACTTC.

The sample holds a few counts of this clonotype. The CDR3 loop is CASSETRHYEQYF. CDR3 nucleotide sequence: TGTGCCAGCAGTGAGACTAGGCACTACGAGCAGTACTTC. The chain uses TRBV27 and TRBJ2-7; possible D gene TRBD2, 6 bases. The CDR3 has 13 residues. The germline CDR1 and CDR2 sequences are MNHEY and SMNVEV (reference sequence). With 5 bases removed from V and 3 bases from J, the gap between germline ends came to 11 bases.

The chain is built from TRBV12-3 or TRBV12-4 and TRBJ2-1; no reliable D call. There are 11 residues in the CDR3. V dropped 1 base and J dropped 11 bases, with 6 bases sitting between them. CDR3 coding DNA: TGTGCCAGCAGTTTAGGGCGGAAGCAGTTCTTC. Its translation: CASSLGRKQFF.

This clonotype was observed many times. The DNA for the CDR3 is TGTGCCAGCAGTCCCCAGGGCTTGGACTACAATGAGCAGTTCTTC. It codes for CASSPQGLDYNEQFF. The chain is built from TRBV28 and TRBJ2-1, with D tentatively TRBD1 (5 bases). Germline assignment: CDR1 MDHEN and CDR2 SYDVKM. The CDR3 is 15 amino acids. Trimming left V 5 bases short and J 3 bases short, with 14 bases between.

This clonotype appeared a few times. The rearrangement uses TRBV5-1 and TRBJ2-7; TRBD1 matches 9 bases. The J segment lost 5 bases and the V segment lost 2 bases, leaving 8 bases of the junction unmatched. Germline loops: CDR1 SGHRS, CDR2 YFSETQ. CDR3 size: 15 residues. In DNA, the CDR3 is TGCGCCAGCAGCTTACAGGGGGCGAACCTCCACGAGCAGTACTTC. This translates into CASSLQGANLHEQYF.

This clonotype was seen ten or more times. The chain joins TRBV7-9 to TRBJ2-1; 9 positions agree with TRBD2. Germline-derived CDR1 and CDR2 are SEHNR and FQNEAQ (reference sequence). J gave up 0 bases and V 0 bases, and 3 bases lay outside the gene matches. The CDR3 has 17 amino acids. CDR3 residues: CASSLAYSGSSYNEQFF. CDR3 DNA sequence: TGTGCCAGCAGCTTAGCCTATAGCGGGAGCTCCTACAATGAGCAGTTCTTC.

This clonotype was found many times. The germline gene is not matched at one end of the junction; a read error may be the cause. This chain joins TRBV11-2 and TRBJ1-1, with a weak D call TRBD1 (5 bases). The CDR3 is 14 amino acids. Germline V lookup: CDR1 SGHAT, CDR2 FQNNGV. CDR3 loop: CASSLDRQGTEAFF. The CDR3 region has the DNA TGTGCCAGCAGCCTAGACCGGCAGGGCACTGAAGCTTTCTTT.

This clonotype has at least ten counts. The rearrangement links TRBV10-1 to TRBJ2-1; no clear D. Germline CDR1 reads WNHNN; CDR2 reads SYGVQD (reference sequence). This CDR3 contains 14 residues. V lost 2 bases and J 8 bases, leaving 13 bases between the germline ends. CDR3 sequence: CASSEGPGGYEQFF. CDR3 nucleotide sequence: TGCGCCAGCAGTGAGGGTCCGGGTGGTTATGAGCAGTTCTTC.

In this sample, this clonotype turned up a few times. This sequence joins TRBV5-1 and TRBJ2-2; D remains unclear. CDR1 and CDR2 (germline): SGHRS, YFSETQ. The CDR3 runs to 13 residues. Trimming removed 2 bases from V and 3 bases from J, with 5 bases in between. The CDR3 DNA reads as TGCGCCAGCAGCTTCGCATACACCGGGGAGCTGTTTTTT. Translation: CASSFAYTGELFF.